The 23 T cell receptor beta chains listed next were all sequenced from one sample in a study of T-cell reconstitution after alpha-beta-depleted transplantation in children listed by TCRdb under 2016. Library method: PCR. Instrument on record: Illumina HiSeq 2500. TCR library preparation used molecular barcoding, with unique molecular identifiers applied to normalize quantification of the TCRbeta repertoire. The public reads were quality trimmed at Q25 with fastp and then assembled into clones with MiXCR by TCRdb, keeping productive beta chains. Identical CDR3 protein sequences are pooled into one entry, listed with their most common genes and DNA. The sample includes a few hundred thousand distinct CDR3 sequences, with 11% observed a single time. Roughly 5.5% of the sample goes to the ten largest clones. The sample consisted of PBMCs from the stem cell graft donor, taken from the stem cell graft. These receptors came from a human donor who donated a stem cell graft to a child with acute myeloid leukemia.

The chain employs TRBV29-1 and TRBJ2-1; D possibly corresponds to TRBD2 (6 bases). V was clipped by 3 bases and J by 4 bases, with 10 bases between them. Germline lookup yields CDR1 SQVTM and CDR2 ANQGSEA. The length of the CDR3 is 13 residues. For the CDR3, the DNA is TGCAGCGTTGATAGCGGTACTTACAATGAGCAGTTCTTC. Amino acid sequence: CSVDSGTYNEQFF.

This clonotype was recorded at least ten times. Relative to the germline gene, one junction end is altered; a read error may explain this. The V and J genes are TRBV5-1 and TRBJ2-1, with unresolved D. CDR3 length: 13 residues. The germline V gene encodes CDR1 SGHRS and CDR2 YFSETQ. The CDR3 protein is CASSLVPDNEQFF. CDR3 bases: TGTGCCAGCAGTTTAGTTCCCGATAATGAGCAGTTCTTC.

The rearrangement joins TRBV6-5 to TRBJ2-5; 9 bases are a match to TRBD2. Germline V gene lookup returns CDR1 MNHEY and CDR2 SVGAGI. The CDR3 length is 16 residues. V shed 0 bases and J 3 bases; nucleotides not matched to a gene: 5. The chain's CDR3 is CASSYSASGTKETQYF. In nucleotides, the CDR3 is TGTGCCAGCAGTTACTCCGCTAGCGGGACCAAAGAGACCCAGTACTTC.

This clonotype was counted a few times. This sequence joins TRBV6-2 or TRBV6-3 and TRBJ1-4; D remains unclear. The CDR3 has 16 residues. The V end was cut by 0 bases, the J end by 4 bases, with 12 bases between. CDR1 MNHEY and CDR2 SVGEGT come from the germline V gene. CDR3 in DNA: TGTGCCAGCAGTTACTCGAGATCGGCGGGTAATGAAAAACTGTTTTTT. Translated: CASSYSRSAGNEKLFF.

This chain uses TRBV10-3 with TRBJ1-1; possibly TRBD1 for D (5 bases). Trimming stripped 8 bases from V and 3 bases from J, with 19 bases between. Germline values: CDR1 ENHRY, CDR2 SYGVKD. This CDR3 comprises 15 residues. CDR3 in DNA: TGTGCCATCCAGGGCGGCTTAAGGTCGGACACTGAAGCTTTCTTT. Its protein is CAIQGGLRSDTEAFF.

This clonotype was counted only a few times. The chain has TRBV7-9 and TRBJ2-1, with 8 bases fitting TRBD2. With V trimmed by 5 bases and J by 7 bases, 10 bases remained unmatched. The CDR3 has 15 amino acids. The germline CDR1 and CDR2 sequences are SEHNR and FQNEAQ (reference sequence). CDR3 DNA: TGTGCCAGCAGCACCCGGACTAGCTTTGGGAATGAGCAGTTCTTC. Amino acid sequence: CASSTRTSFGNEQFF.

This clonotype turned up a few times. The chain combines TRBV6-1 with TRBJ2-1; no reliable D call. CDR1 MNHNS and CDR2 SASEGT come from the germline V gene. This CDR3 region has 13 residues. Trimming removed 4 bases from V and 6 bases from J, with 10 bases in between. In DNA form, the CDR3 reads TGTGCCAGCAGTGTTACCTATTTCAATGAGCAGTTCTTC. It translates to CASSVTYFNEQFF.

V is TRBV6-1 and J is TRBJ1-5, with 9 bases aligning to TRBD1. CDR3 size: 15 residues. V trimming: 0 bases; J trimming: 12 bases; junction bases outside the gene matches: 9. Germline V gene lookup returns CDR1 MNHNS and CDR2 SASEGT. CDR3 residues: CASSEAKDRGLIQHF. CDR3 nucleotides: TGTGCCAGCAGTGAAGCAAAGGACAGGGGACTAATCCAGCATTTT.

This clonotype was seen at least ten times. The rearrangement uses TRBV20-1 and TRBJ1-3; D is ambiguous. Looked up from germline, CDR1 is DFQATT and CDR2 is SNEGSKA (reference sequence). This CDR3 has 13 amino acids. V lost 6 bases and J 1 base, leaving 10 bases between the germline ends. This chain's CDR3 is CSAFIQSGNTIYF. The DNA for the CDR3 is TGCAGTGCCTTCATCCAATCTGGAAACACCATATATTTT.

In its sample, this clonotype was seen a few times. The gene calls are TRBV29-1 and TRBJ2-1, with 9 bases aligning to TRBD1. This CDR3 comprises 15 residues. Trimming at V came to 5 bases and at J to 3 bases, leaving 8 bases not matched to a gene. Germline-derived CDR1 and CDR2 are SQVTM and ANQGSEA. CDR3 sequence: CSVSLRDRVYNEQFF. The CDR3 bases are TGCAGCGTTTCTCTCCGGGACAGGGTCTACAATGAGCAGTTCTTC.

This clonotype was seen only a few times. This chain uses TRBV10-3 with TRBJ2-5, with D unresolved. The V gene lost 6 bases and the J gene lost 2 bases, with 16 bases spanning the gap. The CDR3 consists of 15 residues. The germline V gene encodes CDR1 ENHRY and CDR2 SYGVKD. The CDR3: CAISPRSRPQETQYF. CDR3 DNA: TGTGCCATCAGCCCCCGTAGCAGACCACAAGAGACCCAGTACTTC.

The CDR3 region has the DNA TGTGCCAGCAGCCCCGGGACACCGGGGAACAACTATGGCTACACCTTC. Protein: CASSPGTPGNNYGYTF. J is TRBJ1-2 and V is TRBV13; maybe TRBD1 (6 bases). Between the trimmed V and J ends, which lost 5 bases and 2 bases, there was a span of 18 bases. The germline V gene has CDR1 PRHDT and CDR2 FYEKMQ (reference sequence). This CDR3 is 16 amino acids long.

CDR3 DNA sequence: TGCAGTGCCGAAAGGACAGGGACGGCTAACTATGGCTACACCTTC. This codes for CSAERTGTANYGYTF. The chain couples TRBV20-1 to TRBJ1-2; 8 bases match TRBD1. Losses at the gene ends were 6 bases for V and 0 bases for J; bases not matched to a gene: 9. CDR1 is DFQATT, CDR2 SNEGSKA, per germline (reference sequence). The CDR3 contains 15 residues.

The chain combines TRBV7-2 with TRBJ1-4, with D possibly matching TRBD1 (5 bases). CDR1 and CDR2 (germline): SGHTA, FQGNSA. Trimming left V 1 base short and J 7 bases short, with 13 bases between. The CDR3 has 15 amino acids. CDR3 DNA: TGTGCCAGCAGCTTAGGTGGCACGGGGGGTGAAAAACTGTTTTTT. It encodes CASSLGGTGGEKLFF. Full variable domain (rest looked up from reference TRBV7-2 and TRBJ1-4): GAGVSQSPSNKVTEKGKDVELRCDPISGHTALYWYRQSLGQGLEFLIYFQGNSAPDKSGLPSDRFSAERTGGSVSTLTIQRTQQEDSAVYLCASSLGGTGGEKLFFGSGTQLSVL.

This clonotype turned up a few times. For the CDR3, the DNA is TGCGCCAGCAGCTTGGCGCCTGACAGGGTAACCGGGGAGCTGTTTTTT. Its protein is CASSLAPDRVTGELFF. V usage is TRBV5-1 and J usage is TRBJ2-2, with 7 bases that match TRBD1. J was trimmed by 5 bases and V by 0 bases; bases with no gene match: 7. CDR1 is SGHRS and CDR2 is YFSETQ in the germline V gene. The CDR3 consists of 16 residues.

This clonotype has ten or more counts. The V gene is TRBV5-1, the J gene TRBJ1-4, with TRBD1 identical over 8 bases. This CDR3 spans 15 amino acids. Trimming cost V 4 bases and J 7 bases; bases outside gene matches: 9. Per germline, CDR1 SGHRS and CDR2 YFSETQ. CDR3 region: CASSPRTGMSEKLFF. For the CDR3, the DNA is TGCGCCAGCAGCCCAAGGACAGGGATGAGTGAAAAACTGTTTTTT.

The chain couples TRBV28 to TRBJ2-7; D uncertain. Trimming cost V 3 bases and J 4 bases, with 16 bases left between them. The CDR3 totals 15 residues. Germline V lookup: CDR1 MDHEN, CDR2 SYDVKM. Written as DNA, the CDR3 is TGTGCCAGCAGTTTTGGCTCCGGAGTCGGGTACGAGCAGTACTTC. Its protein is CASSFGSGVGYEQYF.

This clonotype was found many times. The J gene is TRBJ2-1, the V gene TRBV5-4; 8 nucleotides agree with TRBD1. The trim removed 4 bases at V and 5 bases at J, leaving 8 bases unmatched. The V gene's germline CDR1 is SGHNT and CDR2 YYREEE (reference sequence). This CDR3 spans 15 amino acids. The CDR3, as DNA: TGTGCCAGCAGCACCCCCGGGACAGGCCACAATGAGCAGTTCTTC. This gives the protein CASSTPGTGHNEQFF.

This clonotype was observed a handful of times. The V call is TRBV5-1, the J call TRBJ2-3, with 9 bases matching TRBD2. V lost 3 bases and J lost 1; bases outside the gene matches: 3. The germline gives CDR1 SGHRS, CDR2 YFSETQ. This CDR3 region has 15 residues. CDR3 in DNA: TGCGCCAGCAGCTCCTGGACTAGCGGCACAGATACGCAGTATTTT. This gives the protein CASSSWTSGTDTQYF.

This clonotype came up many times. V usage is TRBV2 and J usage is TRBJ2-6; TRBD1 matches at 8 bases. After removal of 4 bases from V and 3 bases from J, the junction contained 5 bases not matched to a gene. Germline values: CDR1 SNHLY, CDR2 FYNNEI. The CDR3 is made up of 16 amino acids. CDR3 protein: CASSASRGLGANVLTF. As DNA, the CDR3 is TGTGCCAGCAGTGCCTCCAGGGGGCTTGGGGCCAACGTCCTGACTTTC.

This sequence joins TRBV29-1 and TRBJ2-5; 9 bases agree with TRBD1. This CDR3 has 14 amino acids. Per the germline V gene, CDR1 is SQVTM and CDR2 is ANQGSEA. V lost 4 bases, J lost 14 bases, and 17 bases stayed unmatched. The CDR3 bases are TGCAGCGTTGGCCGGACAGGGAGTGACAGGGGGGAATACTTC. Protein product: CSVGRTGSDRGEYF.

The gene calls are TRBV4-2 and TRBJ2-7, with 12 bases aligning to TRBD2. CDR1 and CDR2 (germline): LGHNA, YNFKEQ. Trimming took 1 base from V and 3 from J; bases not matched to a gene: 4. The CDR3 runs to 16 residues. The CDR3 reads CASSQGTSGTLYEQYF. The CDR3 region has the DNA TGTGCCAGCAGCCAAGGGACTAGCGGGACCCTCTACGAGCAGTACTTC.

This clonotype has a handful of counts. V usage is TRBV5-1 and J usage is TRBJ2-7, with 11 bases that match TRBD1. V shed 5 bases, J shed 0 bases, and the junction held 4 bases outside the gene matches. The CDR3 extends over 15 amino acids. Germline assignment: CDR1 SGHRS and CDR2 YFSETQ. CDR3 DNA: TGCGCCAGCAGTTGGGACAGGGGGGGCTCCTACGAGCAGTACTTC. This codes for CASSWDRGGSYEQYF.